The rows below give T cell receptor beta chains drawn from one sample of a study of blood T cell repertoires in COVID-19. Generated by immunoSEQ multiplex PCR, the TCRdb table keeps only in-frame clones and is missing some. Of about 160,000 clones in the sample, about 93% were seen once. Sequenced material: peripheral blood. These receptors all come from a woman aged 45-65 years with acute or convalescent COVID-19. Both conserved end residues are part of each CDR3. The order of the fields is clone size, D gene, V gene, J gene, CDR3 DNA, CDR3 protein. The D gene is left open where the match is weak. Clone size is not always given. Where it is, it says once, few, many or a class for expanded clones.

once,TRBD1,TRBV3-1/TRBV3-2,TRBJ1-3,TGTGCCAGCAGCCCCACGGGACAGGGGGCCGGAAACACCATATATTTT,CASSPTGQGAGNTIYF
.,TRBD1,TRBV6-2/TRBV6-3,TRBJ1-2,TGTGCCAGCAGTTCTCGGGACAGGGGCCACTATGGCTACACCTTC,CASSSRDRGHYGYTF
.,.,TRBV19,TRBJ1-1,TGTGCCAGTAGTCCGGGGTACACTGAAGCTTTCTTT,CASSPGYTEAFF
.,.,TRBV20-1,TRBJ1-1,TGCAGTGCTGCCCGGGGAGCTTTCTTT,CSAARGAFF
.,TRBD1,TRBV10-3,TRBJ1-1,TGTGCCATCAGTGAGAGGGGGGCAGGGGGCAGGAACACTGAAGCTTTCTTT,CAISERGAGGRNTEAFF
few,.,TRBV6-5,TRBJ2-2,TGTGCCAGTTCTACCTACCCCCTCGCCGGGGAGCTGTTTTTT,CASSTYPLAGELFF
.,TRBD2,TRBV19,TRBJ2-5,TGTGCCAGTAGTATAGGGACTAGCGGCCAAGAGACCCAGTACTTC,CASSIGTSGQETQYF
.,.,TRBV28,TRBJ2-7,TGTGCCAGCACCTTCTCCCCCGGGGGGCGCGAGCAGTACTTC,CASTFSPGGREQYF
.,TRBD1,TRBV28,TRBJ2-2,TGTGCCAGCAGTCCTATCACTACCGGGACAGGGCTCACCGGGGAGCTGTTTTTT,CASSPITTGTGLTGELFF
.,.,TRBV19,TRBJ2-7,TGTGCCAGTAGTTGGGGAGTCTCCTACGAGCAGTACTTC,CASSWGVSYEQYF
.,.,TRBV9,TRBJ1-2,TGTGCCAGCAGCCCCGACAACTCTCCTAACTATGGCTACACCTTC,CASSPDNSPNYGYTF
.,TRBD2,TRBV11-2,TRBJ2-5,TGTGCCAGCAGCTCCGGGACTAGCCGAGAGACCCAGTACTTC,CASSSGTSRETQYF
.,TRBD2,TRBV7-2,TRBJ2-1,TGTGCCAGCAGCCCTTCTAGCGGGGGGTACAATGAGCAGTTCTTC,CASSPSSGGYNEQFF
.,.,TRBV18,TRBJ2-3,TGTGCCAGCTCGTCACTCAGGGCAGACACAGATACGCAGTATTTT,CASSSLRADTDTQYF
once,.,TRBV12-5,TRBJ2-5,TGTGCTAGTGGGCAGGGAAGCGAGACCCAGTACTTC,CASGQGSETQYF
.,TRBD1,TRBV11-2,TRBJ1-2,TGTGCCAGCAGCCAGTGGACCGGGACAGGGGCGTATGGCTACACCTTC,CASSQWTGTGAYGYTF